This T cell receptor beta chain was identified during a study of shared clonotypes between healthy human individuals (dated by TCRdb to the early 2020s). Describing the broader study: The cohort included a few men and two women between 18 and 49 years of age. Leukapheresis yielded between about 0.94 and 9.5 billion PBMCs per donor. For each donor, CD4 naive and CD4 memory were each given three plates, CD8 naive was given two plates, and CD8 memory was given one plate. Different laboratories and diverse techniques were used to prepare libraries and sequence TCR repertoires, to increase sequencing depth and limit assay-specific biases. Blood TCR repertoires of five healthy adults were deeply sequenced to estimate repertoire size and the extent of clonotype sharing between individuals.

Using the deep immunoSEQ assay, TCR CDR3 regions were amplified from genomic DNA by multiplex PCR. For each cell subset, the extracted genomic DNA was distributed evenly across all wells of several immunoSEQ 96-well plates, and each plate served as one replicate. For sorted subsets, approximately 200 ng of genomic DNA, equivalent to tens of thousands of T cell genomes, went into each replicate PCR. Purified libraries were quantified with a Qubit 3.0 fluorometer, sized on a Bioanalyzer 2100, and re-quantified with the KAPA Library Quantification kit. Every immunoSEQ 96-well plate was sequenced on a dedicated single-read 150-cycle Illumina NextSeq 550 flow cell. The original pipeline was this. Because the immunoSEQ output included only junctional sequences and no quality scores, the filtering could not be the same as the filtering used for full-length reads. To assign V/J genes and CDR3, sequences were annotated using PyIR, a Python wrapper for IgBLAST v1.9, with IMGT germline references. Reads with weak V/J assignments (E-value above 1e-6), missing CDR3, stop codons, out-of-frame junctions, or ambiguous translated residues were removed. V3J clonotypes were defined by identical inferred V gene, J gene, and CDR3 amino acid sequence. Percentage overlap between repertoires was computed as shared unique clonotypes divided by the size of the smaller repertoire. Three approaches were used to assess repertoire richness: RTK rarefaction, the Chao1 estimator, and Recon v2.1 estimates of unobserved clonotypes. For all TCRbeta clonotypes obtained by the gDNA method from four donors, generation probabilities were computed with OLGA. The source is immuneACCESS, and TCRdb retained only in-frame sequences with V and J called. Part of the clones is not carried over; for the studies checked, unresolved V genes explain less than half of this, and the remainder is unexplained. The DNA gave D and trimming, while V, J and clone size come from that table. The sample profile shows under 300,000 clones; 60% to 70% of them were found once. Of the sample, 11% falls within the top ten clones.

The paper as a whole reports these results and caveats: Naive subsets generally had larger estimated clonotype richness than memory subsets did. About 5% of naive CD4, 3% to 3.5% of naive CD8, 2.3% of memory CD4, and over 0.35% of memory CD8 clonotypes were shared across a few donors. Sampling was restricted to blood, and TCR repertoires in tissue are likely to differ from TCR repertoires in blood. Pairwise subsampling led to the expectation that sequencing depth would affect the degree of clonotype sharing among donors. The genetic and exposure-history diversity represented was limited by the small number of donors. Clonotypes shared by all four sorted-subset donors showed higher generation probabilities than non-shared clonotypes. Even with the large sequencing depth, rarefaction of the sorted-subset datasets indicated that sequencing was incomplete.

Its CDR3 holds 10 amino acids, cysteine through phenylalanine. Of the read, only the CDR3 DNA is kept; its 30 bases are in frame from base 1. According to the germline V gene (reference sequence), CDR1 reads DFQATT and CDR2 reads SNEGSKA. The table lists this clone with many counts. Its antigen is still unknown. No quality values exist for individual bases; no much larger clone is one base distant. The donors were healthy, HIV-negative adults with no recently reported acute infections or vaccinations. Every donor was a Caucasian adult residing in Nashville, Tennessee, USA. CD4+ T cells were enriched through magnetic negative selection, after which naive cells were positively selected on CD45RA and the remaining negative fraction served as the memory subset. Blood was collected by leukapheresis, and PBMCs were isolated by Ficoll-Histopaque density gradient centrifugation and then cryopreserved in liquid nitrogen vapor phase. Analytical flow cytometry was used to check the purity and quantity of each magnetically sorted T cell population. From each sorted fraction, genomic DNA was isolated and quantified by UV absorbance on a Nanodrop 2000c.

The chain is encoded by TRBV20-1 joined to TRBJ2-1; the D gene is not confidently resolved. This TCR derives from a man aged 25-45 years in good health. Sequencing was done on a sample of memory CD4+ T cells sorted from blood. This specimen's cell subset or site label, per the study, means: CD45RA-negative fraction. The CDR3 region reads CSGLDHEQFF. The nucleotide sequence is TGCAGCGGGCTGGACCATGAGCAGTTCTTC.